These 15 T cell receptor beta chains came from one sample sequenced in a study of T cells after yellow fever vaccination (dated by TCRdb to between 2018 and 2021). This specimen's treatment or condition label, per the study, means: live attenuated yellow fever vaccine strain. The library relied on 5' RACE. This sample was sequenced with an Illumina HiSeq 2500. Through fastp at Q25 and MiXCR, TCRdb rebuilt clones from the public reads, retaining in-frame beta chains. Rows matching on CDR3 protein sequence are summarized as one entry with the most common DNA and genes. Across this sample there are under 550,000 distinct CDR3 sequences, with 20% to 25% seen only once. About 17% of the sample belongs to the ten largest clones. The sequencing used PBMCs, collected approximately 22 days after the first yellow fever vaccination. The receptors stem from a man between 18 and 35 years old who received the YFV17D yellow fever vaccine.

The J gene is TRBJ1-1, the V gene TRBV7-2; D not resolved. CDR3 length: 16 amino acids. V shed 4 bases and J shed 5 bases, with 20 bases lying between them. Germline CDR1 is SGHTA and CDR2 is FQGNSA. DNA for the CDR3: TGTGCCAGCAGCTCCTTCCGGACGGGCCGGACGACTGAAGCTTTCTTT. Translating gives CASSSFRTGRTTEAFF.

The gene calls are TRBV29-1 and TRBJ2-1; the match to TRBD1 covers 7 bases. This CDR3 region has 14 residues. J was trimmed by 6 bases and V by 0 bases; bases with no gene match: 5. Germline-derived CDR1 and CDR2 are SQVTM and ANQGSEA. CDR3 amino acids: CSVEDIDRANEQFF. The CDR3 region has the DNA TGCAGCGTTGAAGACATTGACAGGGCCAATGAGCAGTTCTTC.

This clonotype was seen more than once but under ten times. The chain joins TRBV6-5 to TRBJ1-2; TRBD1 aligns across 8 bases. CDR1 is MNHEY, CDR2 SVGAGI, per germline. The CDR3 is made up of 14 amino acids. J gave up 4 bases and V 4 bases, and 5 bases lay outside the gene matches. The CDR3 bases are TGTGCCAGCAGTTTGGACAGGGATGGCTATGGCTACACCTTC. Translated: CASSLDRDGYGYTF.

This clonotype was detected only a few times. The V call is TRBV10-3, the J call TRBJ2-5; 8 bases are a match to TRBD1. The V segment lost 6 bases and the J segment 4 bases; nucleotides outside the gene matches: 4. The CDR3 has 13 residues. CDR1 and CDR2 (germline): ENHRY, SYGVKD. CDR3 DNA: TGTGCCATCAGGACAGGGGAAGGAGAGACCCAGTACTTC. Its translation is CAIRTGEGETQYF.

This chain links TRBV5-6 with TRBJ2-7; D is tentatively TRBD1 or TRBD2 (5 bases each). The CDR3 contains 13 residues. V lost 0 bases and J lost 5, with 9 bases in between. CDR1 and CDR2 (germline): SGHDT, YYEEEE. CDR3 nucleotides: TGTGCCAGCAGCTTGGCCGAGGGGAACGAGCAGTACGTC. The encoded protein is CASSLAEGNEQYV.

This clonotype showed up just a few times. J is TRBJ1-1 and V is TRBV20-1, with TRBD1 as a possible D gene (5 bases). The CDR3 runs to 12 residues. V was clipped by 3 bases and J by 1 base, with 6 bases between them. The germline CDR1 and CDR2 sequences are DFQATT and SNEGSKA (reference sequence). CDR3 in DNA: TGCAGTGCTAGCGGGACGAACACTGAAGCTTTCTTT. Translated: CSASGTNTEAFF.

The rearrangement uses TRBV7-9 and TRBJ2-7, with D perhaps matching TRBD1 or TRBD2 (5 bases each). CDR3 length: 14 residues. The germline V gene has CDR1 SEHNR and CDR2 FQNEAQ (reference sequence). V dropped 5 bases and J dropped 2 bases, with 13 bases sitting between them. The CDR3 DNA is TGTGCCAGCAGCCCCGGGACGGTTACCTACGAGCAGTACTTC. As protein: CASSPGTVTYEQYF.

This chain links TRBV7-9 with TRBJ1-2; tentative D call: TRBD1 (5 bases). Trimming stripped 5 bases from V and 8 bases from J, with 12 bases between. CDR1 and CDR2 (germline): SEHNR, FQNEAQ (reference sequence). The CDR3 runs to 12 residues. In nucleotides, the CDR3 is TGTGCCAGCAGCCCCGGACATCAGGGCTACACCTTC. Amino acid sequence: CASSPGHQGYTF.

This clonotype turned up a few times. CDR3 bases: TGCAGTGCTGTCGATAGAGCAGGCCCGGGGGGCAATGAGCAGTTCTTC. Translation: CSAVDRAGPGGNEQFF. This rearrangement joins TRBV20-1 to TRBJ2-1; 7 nucleotides match TRBD2. The trim removed 5 bases at V and 6 bases at J, leaving 16 bases unmatched. Per germline, CDR1 DFQATT and CDR2 SNEGSKA (reference sequence). The CDR3 is made up of 16 amino acids.

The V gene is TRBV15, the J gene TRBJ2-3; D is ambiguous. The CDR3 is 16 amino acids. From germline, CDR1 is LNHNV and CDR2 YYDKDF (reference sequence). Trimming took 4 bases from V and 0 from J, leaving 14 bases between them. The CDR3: CATSTYPGSSTDTQYF. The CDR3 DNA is TGTGCCACCAGCACCTACCCCGGATCTAGCACAGATACGCAGTATTTT.

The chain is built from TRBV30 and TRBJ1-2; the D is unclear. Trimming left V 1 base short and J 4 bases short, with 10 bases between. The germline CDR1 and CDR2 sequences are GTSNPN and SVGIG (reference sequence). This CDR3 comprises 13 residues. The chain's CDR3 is CAWSGGAFYGYTF. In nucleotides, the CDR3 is TGTGCCTGGAGTGGAGGAGCCTTCTATGGCTACACCTTC.

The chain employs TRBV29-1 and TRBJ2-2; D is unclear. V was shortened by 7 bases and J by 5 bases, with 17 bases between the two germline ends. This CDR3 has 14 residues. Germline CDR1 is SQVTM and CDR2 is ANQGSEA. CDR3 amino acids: CSATAARSTGELFF. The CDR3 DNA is TGCAGCGCAACGGCGGCGAGGAGTACCGGGGAGCTGTTTTTT.

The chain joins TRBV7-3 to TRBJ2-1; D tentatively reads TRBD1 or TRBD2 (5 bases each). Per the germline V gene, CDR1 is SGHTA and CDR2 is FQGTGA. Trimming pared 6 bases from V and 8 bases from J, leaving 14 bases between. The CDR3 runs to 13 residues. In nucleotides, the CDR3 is TGTGCCAGCAGGGGTCCTCGGGGCGATGAGCAGTTCTTC. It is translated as CASRGPRGDEQFF.

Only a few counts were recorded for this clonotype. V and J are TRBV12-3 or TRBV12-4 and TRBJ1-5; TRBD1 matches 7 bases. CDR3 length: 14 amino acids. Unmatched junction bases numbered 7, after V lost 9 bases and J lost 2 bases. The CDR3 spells CASSGGVGNQPQHF. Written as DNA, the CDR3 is TGTGCCAGTTCAGGGGGGGTCGGCAATCAGCCCCAGCATTTT.

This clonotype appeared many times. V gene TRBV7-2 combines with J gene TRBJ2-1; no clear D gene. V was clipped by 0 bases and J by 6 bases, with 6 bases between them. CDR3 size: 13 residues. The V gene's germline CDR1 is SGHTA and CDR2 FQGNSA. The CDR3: CASSLASSNEQFF. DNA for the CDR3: TGTGCCAGCAGCTTAGCTAGCAGCAATGAGCAGTTCTTC.